A single sample gave rise to the 21 T cell receptor beta chains below, sequenced in a study of blood T cell repertoires in COVID-19. Generated by immunoSEQ multiplex PCR, the TCRdb table keeps only in-frame clones and is missing some. The sample gives fewer than 350,000 clones, more than 70% of which show up once; roughly 8% is in the top ten. The sequenced material came from peripheral blood. The receptor set was obtained from a woman aged 50 to 60 who had recovered from COVID-19.

V usage is TRBV7-8 and J usage is TRBJ1-1, with 10 bases matching TRBD1. Germline values: CDR1 SGHVS, CDR2 FQNEAQ. J lost 7 bases, V lost 5 bases, and 4 bases had no gene match. This CDR3 has 13 residues. The CDR3 sequence is CASSPRTGGEAFF. The CDR3 DNA reads as TGTGCCAGCAGCCCACGGACAGGGGGTGAAGCTTTCTTT.

V and J are TRBV7-2 and TRBJ1-2; 12 bases map to TRBD1. The trim removed 3 bases at V and 4 bases at J, leaving 9 bases unmatched. Germline CDR1 and CDR2: SGHTA and FQGNSA. This CDR3 comprises 17 residues. CDR3 loop: CASSLSGGTGGAYGYTF. The CDR3 DNA reads TGTGCCAGCAGCTTGAGTGGGGGGACAGGGGGCGCCTATGGCTACACCTTC.

The chain is built from TRBV28 and TRBJ1-2, with a weak D call TRBD1 (5 bases). The length of the CDR3 is 17 residues. Germline values: CDR1 MDHEN, CDR2 SYDVKM. V gave up 5 bases and J gave up 1 base, with 20 bases separating them. The CDR3 nucleotides read TGTGCCAGCAGTCGAAAATGGGGGGGACGGGATAACTATGGCTACACCTTC. Protein sequence: CASSRKWGGRDNYGYTF.

The chain couples TRBV10-3 to TRBJ2-7, with D possibly being TRBD1 (6 bases). The CDR3 has 13 amino acids. Germline assignment: CDR1 ENHRY and CDR2 SYGVKD. V dropped 3 bases and J dropped 4 bases, with 10 bases sitting between them. CDR3 DNA: TGTGCCATCAGTGATGGGCAGGGGTACGAGCAGTACTTC. Translating gives CAISDGQGYEQYF.

The chain is built from TRBV20-1 and TRBJ2-4; no firm D call. Trimming left V 3 bases short and J 3 bases short, with 9 bases between. The CDR3 totals 13 residues. The germline CDR1 and CDR2 sequences are DFQATT and SNEGSKA (reference sequence). The CDR3 is CSASSDNKNIQYF. CDR3 bases: TGCAGTGCTAGTTCTGACAACAAAAACATTCAGTACTTC.

The chain recombines TRBV30 with TRBJ2-2; 7 positions agree with TRBD2. V shed 5 bases and J 6 bases; nucleotides not matched to a gene: 9. The germline V gene has CDR1 GTSNPN and CDR2 SVGIG (reference sequence). This CDR3 spans 14 amino acids. CDR3 sequence reads: CAWARGGWSGELFF. The CDR3 DNA sequence: TGTGCCTGGGCGCGGGGAGGGTGGTCCGGGGAGCTGTTTTTT.

This sequence joins TRBV20-1 and TRBJ2-5; D possibly corresponds to TRBD2 (5 bases). The length of the CDR3 is 11 residues. Germline V gene sequence: CDR1 DFQATT, CDR2 SNEGSKA (reference sequence). V was pared by 5 bases and J by 7 bases, with 11 bases between. The CDR3 region has the DNA TGCAGTGCTGGACGGAGCGGGACCCAGTACTTC. Amino acid sequence: CSAGRSGTQYF.

The chain couples TRBV9 to TRBJ1-1; 10 nucleotides line up with TRBD1. Germline loops: CDR1 SGDLS, CDR2 YYNGEE. There are 16 residues in the CDR3. J was trimmed by 1 base and V by 0 bases; bases with no gene match: 3. The CDR3: CASSVGWTGGNTEAFF. As DNA, the CDR3 is TGTGCCAGCAGCGTAGGTTGGACAGGGGGGAACACTGAAGCTTTCTTT.

The chain combines TRBV6-5 with TRBJ2-1; a possible D gene is TRBD2 (5 bases). The CDR3 is made up of 14 amino acids. CDR1 and CDR2 (germline): MNHEY, SVGAGI. The V end was cut by 0 bases, the J end by 10 bases, with 13 bases between. The CDR3 region has the DNA TGTGCCAGCAGTTACTCGAGAGACTACTCCGAGCAGTTCTTC. Translating it yields CASSYSRDYSEQFF.

The rearrangement links TRBV7-2 to TRBJ2-7; the D gene is possibly TRBD2 (6 bases). The germline V and J ends were trimmed by 5 bases and 2 bases, with 13 bases remaining between them. Germline CDR1 and CDR2: SGHTA and FQGNSA. This CDR3 spans 14 amino acids. The chain's CDR3 is CASSPTRLAYEQYF. The CDR3 bases are TGTGCCAGCAGCCCGACCCGACTAGCCTACGAGCAGTACTTC.

This clone came up once. The rearrangement links TRBV28 to TRBJ2-3; 10 nucleotides line up with TRBD2. V was pared by 2 bases and J by 2 bases, with 4 bases of the junction left unmatched. This CDR3 is 16 amino acids long. Germline V gene sequence: CDR1 MDHEN, CDR2 SYDVKM. The CDR3 DNA reads as TGTGCCAGCAGTTTACCCAGCGGGAGGGTCACAGATACGCAGTATTTT. Translation: CASSLPSGRVTDTQYF.

The chain recombines TRBV11-2 with TRBJ1-2; the match to TRBD1 covers 8 bases. The CDR3 is made up of 16 amino acids. Germline assignment: CDR1 SGHAT and CDR2 FQNNGV. Germline trimming cut 0 bases from V and 7 bases from J; bases unmatched to any gene: 10. The DNA of the CDR3 is TGTGCCAGCAGCTTAGATATCGGGGCAGGGGGCAGTGGCTACACCTTC. This gives the protein CASSLDIGAGGSGYTF.

The V and J genes are TRBV5-6 and TRBJ1-2, with D uncertain. V was shortened by 0 bases and J by 1 base, with 7 bases between the two germline ends. Germline assignment: CDR1 SGHDT and CDR2 YYEEEE. There are 14 residues in the CDR3. The CDR3 DNA reads as TGTGCCAGCAGCTTGGATCCGGTTAACTATGGCTACACCTTC. As protein: CASSLDPVNYGYTF.

The gene calls are TRBV6-5 and TRBJ2-3, with 10 nucleotides matching TRBD2. This CDR3 is built from 16 residues. V shed 4 bases and J 2 bases; nucleotides not matched to a gene: 6. Germline V CDR1 and CDR2: MNHEY, SVGAGI. The CDR3 is CASSWSGTSATDTQYF. CDR3 DNA sequence: TGTGCCAGCAGTTGGTCCGGGACTAGCGCCACAGATACGCAGTATTTT.

V usage is TRBV7-2 and J usage is TRBJ1-2, with unresolved D. CDR1 is SGHTA, CDR2 FQGNSA, per germline. The CDR3 is made up of 17 amino acids. V was trimmed by 0 bases and J by 0 bases, leaving 14 bases between them. The CDR3 sequence: CASSLAFGEISNYGYTF. The CDR3 region has the DNA TGTGCCAGCAGCTTAGCGTTCGGGGAGATTTCTAACTATGGCTACACCTTC.

The V gene is TRBV5-8, the J gene TRBJ1-5, with 8 nucleotides matching TRBD1. This CDR3 has 15 amino acids. The junction had 2 bases not matched to a gene; V was cut back by 0 bases and J by 3 bases. Per the germline V gene, CDR1 is SGHTS and CDR2 is YDEGEE. The DNA of the CDR3 is TGTGCCAGCAGCTTGGCCAGGGGGCCCAATCAGCCCCAGCATTTT. This encodes CASSLARGPNQPQHF.

In its sample, this clone was seen a few times. The chain is built from TRBV7-9 and TRBJ2-1; TRBD1 is a possible D gene (6 bases). With 0 bases removed from V and 8 bases from J, the gap between germline ends came to 14 bases. Germline V gene lookup returns CDR1 SEHNR and CDR2 FQNEAQ (reference sequence). This CDR3 has 15 residues. CDR3: CASSLAIGAGDEQFF. The CDR3 nucleotides read TGTGCCAGCAGCTTAGCCATAGGGGCAGGGGATGAGCAGTTCTTC.

This clone was recorded once. V usage is TRBV6-1 and J usage is TRBJ2-2; D might be TRBD2 (6 bases). CDR3 size: 15 residues. The ends were cut back, 3 bases at V and 4 bases at J, with 12 bases in the middle. The V gene's germline CDR1 is MNHNS and CDR2 SASEGT. CDR3 sequence (DNA): TGTGCCAGCAGTGAGAGGGACGGGAGCACCGGGGAGCTGTTTTTT. Protein: CASSERDGSTGELFF.

The rearrangement joins TRBV19 to TRBJ2-1, with 7 bases matching TRBD1. V trimming: 4 bases; J trimming: 5 bases; junction bases outside the gene matches: 8. The CDR3 loop spans 15 amino acids. Per germline, CDR1 LNHDA and CDR2 SQIVND (reference sequence). CDR3 protein: CASSNTGAANNEQFF. The CDR3, as DNA: TGTGCCAGTAGTAATACAGGGGCCGCCAACAATGAGCAGTTCTTC.

The chain carries TRBV18 and TRBJ1-2; TRBD1 matches 7 bases. With V trimmed by 2 bases and J by 4 bases, 4 bases remained unmatched. CDR3 length: 14 residues. CDR1 and CDR2 from the germline V gene are KGHSH and LQKENI. The chain's CDR3 is CASSPRQGTYGYTF. DNA of the CDR3: TGTGCCAGCTCACCAAGACAGGGAACCTATGGCTACACCTTC.

The rearrangement joins TRBV14 to TRBJ2-1, with TRBD1 as a possible D gene (6 bases). This CDR3 has 15 residues. V shed 4 bases and J shed 1 base, with 11 bases lying between them. The V gene's germline CDR1 is SGHDN and CDR2 FVKESK. DNA for the CDR3: TGTGCCAGCAGCCCCCAGACAGGTTCCTACAATGAGCAGTTCTTC. This gives the protein CASSPQTGSYNEQFF.